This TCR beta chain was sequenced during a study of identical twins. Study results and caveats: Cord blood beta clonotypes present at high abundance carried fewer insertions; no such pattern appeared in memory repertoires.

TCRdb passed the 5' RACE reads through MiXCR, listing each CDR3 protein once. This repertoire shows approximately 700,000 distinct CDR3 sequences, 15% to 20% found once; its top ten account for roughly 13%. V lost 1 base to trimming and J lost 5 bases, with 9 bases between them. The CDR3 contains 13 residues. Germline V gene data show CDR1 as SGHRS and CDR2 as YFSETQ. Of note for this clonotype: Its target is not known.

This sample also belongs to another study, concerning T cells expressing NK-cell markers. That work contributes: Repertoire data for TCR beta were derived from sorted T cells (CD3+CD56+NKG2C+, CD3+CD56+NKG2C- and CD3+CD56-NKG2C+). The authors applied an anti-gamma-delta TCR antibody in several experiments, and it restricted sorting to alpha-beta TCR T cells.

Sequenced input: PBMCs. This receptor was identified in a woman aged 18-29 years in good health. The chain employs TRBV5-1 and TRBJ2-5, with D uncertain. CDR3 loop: CASSLSAGETQYF. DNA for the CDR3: TGCGCCAGCAGCTTGTCAGCCGGCGAGACCCAGTACTTC. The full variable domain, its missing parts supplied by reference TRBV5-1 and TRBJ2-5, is KAGVTQTPRYLIKTRGQQVTLSCSPISGHRSVSWYQQTPGQGLQFLFEYFSETQRNKGNFPGRFSGRQFSNSRSEMNVSTLELGDSALYLCASSLSAGETQYFGPGTRLLVL.